This T cell receptor (beta chain) was recorded in a study of shared clonotypes between healthy human individuals. The trim removed 2 bases at V and 8 bases at J, leaving 8 bases unmatched. This CDR3 region has 14 residues. Germline V gene data show CDR1 as SGHDN and CDR2 as FVKESK. Some clones are missing from TCRdb's copy, which holds only in-frame ones; the method was immunoSEQ multiplex PCR. The sample yields 740,000 or so clones, approximately 73% seen once. V gene TRBV14 combines with J gene TRBJ1-2, with 7 bases aligning to TRBD1. This TCR was recovered from a woman younger than 45 in good health. The sequencing input was memory CD4+ T cells sorted from blood. The subset denotes: CD45RA-negative fraction. This CDR3 reads CASSQSHRGGGYTF. CDR3 DNA: TGTGCCAGCAGCCAATCGCACAGGGGTGGAGGCTACACCTTC.